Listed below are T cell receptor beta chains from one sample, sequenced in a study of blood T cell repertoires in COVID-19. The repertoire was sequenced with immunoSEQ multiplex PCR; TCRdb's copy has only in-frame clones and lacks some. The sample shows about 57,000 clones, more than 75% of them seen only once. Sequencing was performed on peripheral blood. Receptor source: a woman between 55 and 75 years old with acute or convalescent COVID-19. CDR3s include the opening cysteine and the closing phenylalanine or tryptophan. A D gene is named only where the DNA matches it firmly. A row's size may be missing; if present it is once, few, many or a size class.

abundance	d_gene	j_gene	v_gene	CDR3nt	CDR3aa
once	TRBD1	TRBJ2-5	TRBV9	TGTGCCAGCAGCCTACGGGACAGTCGAAGGGAGACCCAGTACTTC	CASSLRDSRRETQYF
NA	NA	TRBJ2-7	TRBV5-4	TGTGCCAGCAGTCGAGGGGGTTCGGAGCAGTACTTC	CASSRGGSEQYF
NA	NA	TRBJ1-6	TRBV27	TGTGCCAGCCCCGGGGGAGGTAATTCACCCCTCCACTTT	CASPGGGNSPLHF
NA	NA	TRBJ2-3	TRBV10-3	TGTGCCATCAGTGACAGGGCGACAGATACGCAGTATTTT	CAISDRATDTQYF
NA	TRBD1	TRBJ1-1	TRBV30	TGTGCCTGTGAGGACAGGGACCTCACTGAAGCTTTCTTT	CACEDRDLTEAFF
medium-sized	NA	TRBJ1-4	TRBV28	TGTGCCAGCCTCGGGGGATCTAATGAAAAACTGTTTTTT	CASLGGSNEKLFF
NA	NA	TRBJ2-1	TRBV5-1	TGCGCCAGCTTCCAGGACAGAGCCGTCTACAATGAGCAGTTCTTC	CASFQDRAVYNEQFF
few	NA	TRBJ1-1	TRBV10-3	TGTGCCATCAGTGAGGGAGGGGAAAACACTGAAGCTTTCTTT	CAISEGGENTEAFF
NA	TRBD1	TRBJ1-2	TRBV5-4	TGTGCCAGCAGCACCGGACAGGGGTTTGGCTACACCTTC	CASSTGQGFGYTF
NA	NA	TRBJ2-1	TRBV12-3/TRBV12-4	TGTGCCAGCAGTTTAGGGCAGTACAATGAGCAGTTCTTC	CASSLGQYNEQFF
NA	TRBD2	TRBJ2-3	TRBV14	TGTGCCAGCAGCCTTCCGGGACTAGCGACAGATACGCAGTATTTT	CASSLPGLATDTQYF
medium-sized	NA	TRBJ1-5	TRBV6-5	TGTGCCAGCAGTCCTCGGACAGCCGAACAGCCCCAGCATTTT	CASSPRTAEQPQHF
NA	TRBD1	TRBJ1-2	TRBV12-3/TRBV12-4	TGTGCCAGCAGCAACAGGGGGTATGGCTACACCTTC	CASSNRGYGYTF
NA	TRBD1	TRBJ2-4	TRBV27	TGTGCCAGCAGGGGACAGTTAGCCAAAAACATTCAGTACTTC	CASRGQLAKNIQYF
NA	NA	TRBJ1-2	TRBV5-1	TGCGCCAGCAGCACCGACAGTACCAGTAATGGCTACACCTTC	CASSTDSTSNGYTF
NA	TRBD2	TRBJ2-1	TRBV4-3	TGCGCCAGCAGCCAGTCAGCGGGGAATGATGAGCAGTTCTTC	CASSQSAGNDEQFF
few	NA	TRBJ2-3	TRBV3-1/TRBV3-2	TGTGCCAGCAGCCAAGTTGGCGGCTCTCGTACGCAGTATTTT	CASSQVGGSRTQYF
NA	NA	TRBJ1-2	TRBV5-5	TGTGCCAGCAGCTTGGAGCCCGGGGGTTATGGCTACACCTTC	CASSLEPGGYGYTF
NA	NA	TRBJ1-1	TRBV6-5	TGTGCCACCGTGACGGGGAACACTGAAGCTTTCTTT	CATVTGNTEAFF
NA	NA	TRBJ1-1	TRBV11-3	TGTGCCAGCAGCGTCAGGGGAGGGACTGAAGCTTTCTTT	CASSVRGGTEAFF
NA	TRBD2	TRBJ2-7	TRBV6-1	TGTGCCGGAAGGACTAGCGGCGATTACGAGCAGTACTTC	CAGRTSGDYEQYF
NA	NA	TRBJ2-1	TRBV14	TGTGCCAGCAGCCAAGTTTCCGGCCGGAGTGAGCAGTTCTTC	CASSQVSGRSEQFF
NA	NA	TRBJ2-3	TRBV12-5	TGTGCTAGTGGTTTGGTTCGAGGTTTGGGGGGAAGACTCACAGATACGCAGTATTTT	CASGLVRGLGGRLTDTQYF
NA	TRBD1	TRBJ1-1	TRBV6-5	TGTGCCACCTCAGGACAGGGAGCTTTCTTT	CATSGQGAFF
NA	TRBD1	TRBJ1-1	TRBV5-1	TGCGCCAGCAGCGGGGGACAGGGTAACACTGAAGCTTTCTTT	CASSGGQGNTEAFF
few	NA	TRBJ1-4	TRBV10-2	TGCGCCAGCAGTGAGTCGAGTCGGGGGAAACTGTTTTTT	CASSESSRGKLFF
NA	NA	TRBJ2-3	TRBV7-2	TGTGCCAGCAGCCTCGGCGGGACCCGAACAGATACGCAGTATTTT	CASSLGGTRTDTQYF
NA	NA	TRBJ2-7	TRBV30	TGTGCCTGGAGTGTGCTGTCCGGGGGCGAGCAGTACTTC	CAWSVLSGGEQYF
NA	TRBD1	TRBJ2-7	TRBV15	TGTGCCACCAGCGGACAGGACGTTGGGGAGCAGTACTTC	CATSGQDVGEQYF
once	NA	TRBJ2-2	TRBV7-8	TGTGCCAGCAGCCTCGCCGGGGGATCCGGGGAGCTGTTTTTT	CASSLAGGSGELFF
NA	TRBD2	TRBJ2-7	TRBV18	TGTGCCAGCTCACCCGAGAGAGGGAGGGGTTACGAGCAGTACTTC	CASSPERGRGYEQYF
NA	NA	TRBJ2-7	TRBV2	TGTGCCAGCAGTGAATATAGTGGCGGTAACTCCTACGAGCAGTACTTC	CASSEYSGGNSYEQYF
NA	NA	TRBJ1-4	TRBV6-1	TGTGCCAGCAGTGAAGTTTCGGGATTCGCAACTAATGAAAAACTGTTTTTT	CASSEVSGFATNEKLFF
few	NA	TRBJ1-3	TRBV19	TGTGCCACTATTCGGACAGCGCCAGGAAACACCATATATTTT	CATIRTAPGNTIYF
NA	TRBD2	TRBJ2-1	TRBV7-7	TGTGCCAGCAGCTTAGTTGCGGGGGTTAATGAGCAGTTCTTC	CASSLVAGVNEQFF
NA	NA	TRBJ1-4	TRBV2	TGTGCCAGCACCCCCCGACAGTGGAATGAAAAACTGTTTTTT	CASTPRQWNEKLFF
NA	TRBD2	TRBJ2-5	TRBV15	TGTGCCACCAGCAGACGACTAGCGGCGCAAGAGACCCAGTACTTC	CATSRRLAAQETQYF
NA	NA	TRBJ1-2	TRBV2	TGTGCCAGCAGCCCGGCGGGCTATGGCTACACCTTC	CASSPAGYGYTF
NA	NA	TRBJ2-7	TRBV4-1	TGCGCCAGCAGCCATCAGGAGGGGAGTTACTCCTACGAGCAGTACTTC	CASSHQEGSYSYEQYF
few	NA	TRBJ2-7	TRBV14	TGTGCCAGCAGCCAAGATAACAGCCAGCAGTACTTC	CASSQDNSQQYF
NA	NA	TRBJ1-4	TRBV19	TGTGCCAGTAGTCCCCACACTACAACTAATGAAAAACTGTTTTTT	CASSPHTTTNEKLFF